This is a list of T cell receptor beta chains from one sample in a study of blood T cell repertoires in COVID-19. Profiled with immunoSEQ multiplex PCR; TCRdb holds only in-frame clones, not every one. The sample records more than 85,000 clones, more than 65% being singletons. Specimen: peripheral blood. These receptors were collected from a woman aged 80 or over with active or convalescent COVID-19. Both conserved end residues are part of each CDR3. A D gene is named only where the DNA matches it firmly. A clone size is listed for some rows: how often the clone was seen (once, few, many), or a class if it is expanded.

abundance | d_gene | j_gene | v_gene | CDR3nt | CDR3aa
. | . | TRBJ1-4 | TRBV19 | TGTGCCAGTAACGGGGGTTCGAATGAAAAACTGTTTTTT | CASNGGSNEKLFF
. | TRBD2 | TRBJ2-3 | TRBV28 | TGTGCCAGCGGTAGCGGGAGGGCCGCAGAAGATACGCAGTATTTT | CASGSGRAAEDTQYF
. | . | TRBJ1-5 | TRBV7-2 | TGTGCCAGCAGCCCCCAGGGCCCCAATCAGCCCCAGCATTTT | CASSPQGPNQPQHF
. | . | TRBJ2-5 | TRBV28 | TGTGCCTCTCGCCCACTATTGCAAGAGACCCAGTACTTC | CASRPLLQETQYF
. | . | TRBJ1-3 | TRBV19 | TGTGCCAGTAGTCTTCCCAGGGGTTTCTCTGGAAACACCATATATTTT | CASSLPRGFSGNTIYF
. | TRBD1 | TRBJ2-7 | TRBV5-6 | TGTGCCAGCAGCTTGGGGACAGGGGGCAGATACGAGCAGTACTTC | CASSLGTGGRYEQYF
. | . | TRBJ2-6 | TRBV19 | TGTGCCAGCACAGGGGCCAACGTCCTGACTTTC | CASTGANVLTF
few | TRBD1 | TRBJ1-6 | TRBV30 | TGTGCCTGGAGAGGGACAGGGGCTTCACCCCTCCACTTT | CAWRGTGASPLHF
many | . | TRBJ2-7 | TRBV27 | TGTGCCAGCAGTTTATCAATGCCCGGGGGAGGCTACGAGCAGTACTTC | CASSLSMPGGGYEQYF
. | TRBD2 | TRBJ2-7 | TRBV5-1 | TGCGCCAGCAGCTTTATTCGGTTAGGGACTAGTACCTACGAGCAGTACTTC | CASSFIRLGTSTYEQYF
. | . | TRBJ2-2 | TRBV5-1 | TGCGCCAGCAGCGATACAGGCACCGGGGAGCTGTTTTTT | CASSDTGTGELFF
. | TRBD1 | TRBJ2-4 | TRBV2 | TGTGCCAGCAGTGTGACAGGGTCGGCCAAAAACATTCAGTACTTC | CASSVTGSAKNIQYF
. | . | TRBJ2-2 | TRBV6-2/TRBV6-3 | TGTGCCAGCAGTTCAGCGACCGGGGAGCTGTTTTTT | CASSSATGELFF
. | . | TRBJ1-2 | TRBV10-3 | TGTGCCATCAGTGAGTCTTCCCCGGGCTACACCTTC | CAISESSPGYTF
. | TRBD1 | TRBJ2-3 | TRBV28 | TGTGCCAGCAGTTCACCGGGACAGGGTAGTCCAGATACGCAGTATTTT | CASSSPGQGSPDTQYF
once | TRBD2 | TRBJ2-1 | TRBV7-3 | TGTGCCAGCAGCCCTACTAGCGGGAGGGGCAGTGAGCAGTTCTTC | CASSPTSGRGSEQFF
. | . | TRBJ2-1 | TRBV18 | TGTGCCAGCTCTCCACAACAGGACAGGGGGCATAGCGGGAGGGCCAAAACCTACAATGAGCAGTTCTTC | CASSPQQDRGHSGRAKTYNEQFF
. | . | TRBJ1-1 | TRBV5-1 | TGCGCCAGCAGCTTGGGTGGGCGGAGGAGTGAAGCTTTCTTT | CASSLGGRRSEAFF
. | . | TRBJ1-1 | TRBV7-8 | TGTGCCAGCAGCTTATTTCAGAGGGTTCGTGAAAACACTGAAGCTTTCTTT | CASSLFQRVRENTEAFF
. | TRBD2 | TRBJ2-7 | TRBV18 | TGTGCCAGCTCACCACCAAGCGGGAGGGCCCTGGACGAGCAGTACTTC | CASSPPSGRALDEQYF
. | . | TRBJ1-2 | TRBV7-2 | TGTGCCAGCAATACAAGGGTTATCGGGAGTGGCTACACCTTC | CASNTRVIGSGYTF
. | TRBD1 | TRBJ1-5 | TRBV3-1/TRBV3-2 | TGTGCCAGCAGCCAAGATTTAACAGGGGTGCATCAGCCCCAGCATTTT | CASSQDLTGVHQPQHF
. | TRBD1 | TRBJ2-3 | TRBV19 | TGTGCCAGTAGTGAGTCGGGACAGACTAGCACAGATACGCAGTATTTT | CASSESGQTSTDTQYF
. | TRBD1 | TRBJ2-1 | TRBV7-2 | TGTGCCAGCAGCACCGGACAGGGCTCCTACAATGAGCAGTTCTTC | CASSTGQGSYNEQFF
many | TRBD1 | TRBJ2-7 | TRBV27 | TGTGCCAGCAGTTTCCTATCCTGGGACAGATCCTACGAGCAGTACTTC | CASSFLSWDRSYEQYF
. | TRBD1 | TRBJ2-5 | TRBV5-8 | TGTGCCAGCAGCTTGGCCGGGACAGGGGGTGAGACCCAGTACTTC | CASSLAGTGGETQYF
. | . | TRBJ1-2 | TRBV28 | TGTGCCAGCAGTTTAGGGGCGGGGAACTATGGCTACACCTTC | CASSLGAGNYGYTF
. | TRBD1 | TRBJ2-5 | TRBV19 | TGTGCCAGTAGCCTGGGACAGGGGTATCAAGAGACCCAGTACTTC | CASSLGQGYQETQYF
. | . | TRBJ1-4 | TRBV2 | TGTGCCAGCAGTAAGGACAGCCCGGCAACTAATGAAAAACTGTTTTTT | CASSKDSPATNEKLFF
. | . | TRBJ2-7 | TRBV20-1 | TGCAGTACGCGGAGCTCCTACGAGCAGTACTTC | CSTRSSYEQYF
. | . | TRBJ2-7 | TRBV15 | TGTGCCACCAGCAGAGGCGGGGCTGGGTACGAGCAGTACTTC | CATSRGGAGYEQYF
. | . | TRBJ2-1 | TRBV3-1/TRBV3-2 | TGTGCCAGCAGCCCACAGGGCGATGAGCAGTTCTTC | CASSPQGDEQFF